This T cell receptor beta chain is from a study of T-cell reconstitution after alpha-beta-depleted transplantation in children. Unique molecular identifiers were incorporated into the prepared TCRbeta library. From the PCR reads, TCRdb called clonotypes with MiXCR, one entry per CDR3 protein. The sample shows roughly 500,000 distinct CDR3 sequences, about 18% of them seen only once. The V end was cut by 3 bases, the J end by 3 bases, with 14 bases between. This CDR3 comprises 14 residues. The germline V gene has CDR1 DFQATT and CDR2 SNEGSKA (reference sequence). The sample here was PBMCs from the stem cell graft donor, taken from the stem cell graft. V is TRBV20-1 and J is TRBJ1-1; the D gene is possibly TRBD1 (5 bases). The sequence was collected from a human donor who donated a stem cell graft to a child with acute lymphoblastic leukemia. The CDR3 region is CSARGLWGDTEAFF. The CDR3 bases are TGCAGTGCTAGGGGGCTTTGGGGGGACACTGAAGCTTTCTTT.